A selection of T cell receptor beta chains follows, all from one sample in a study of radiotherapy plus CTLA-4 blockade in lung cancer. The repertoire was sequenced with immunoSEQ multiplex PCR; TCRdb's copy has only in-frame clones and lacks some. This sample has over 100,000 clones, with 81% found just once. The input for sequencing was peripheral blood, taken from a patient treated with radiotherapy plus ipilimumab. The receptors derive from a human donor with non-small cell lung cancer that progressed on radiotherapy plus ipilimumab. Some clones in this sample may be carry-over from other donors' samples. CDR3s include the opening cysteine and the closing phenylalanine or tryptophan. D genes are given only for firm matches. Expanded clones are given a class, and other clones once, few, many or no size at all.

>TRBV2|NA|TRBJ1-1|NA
TGTGCCAGCAGTCAGGCCGGGTACACTGAAGCTTTCTTT
CASSQAGYTEAFF
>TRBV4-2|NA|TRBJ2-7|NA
TGTGCCAGCAGCCAAGATCGAAGCTCATCGGGGAGTCACGAGCAGTACTTC
CASSQDRSSSGSHEQYF
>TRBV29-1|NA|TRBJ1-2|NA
TGCAGCGTCGCCGTCGGGGGGGGGCTCGGCTATGGCTACACCTTC
CSVAVGGGLGYGYTF
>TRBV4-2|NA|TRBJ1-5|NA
TGTGCCAGCAGCCAAGATTGGGATCAGCCCCAGCATTTT
CASSQDWDQPQHF
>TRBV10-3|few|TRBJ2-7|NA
TGTGCCATCAGTGAAGAGGTTTACTACGAGCAGTACTTC
CAISEEVYYEQYF
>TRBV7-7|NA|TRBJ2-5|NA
TGTGCTAGCGGCGACGGACGGGAGACCCAGTACTTC
CASGDGRETQYF
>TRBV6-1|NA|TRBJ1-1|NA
TGTGCCAGCAGTGATACGAGGGGATACACTGAAGCTTTCTTT
CASSDTRGYTEAFF
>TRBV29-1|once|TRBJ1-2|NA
TGCAGCGTTGCTGGGCTGATGTCTAACTATGGCTACACCTTC
CSVAGLMSNYGYTF
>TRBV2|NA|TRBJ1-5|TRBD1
TGTGCCAGCACCGGACAGGGAAGCAATCAGCCCCAGCATTTT
CASTGQGSNQPQHF
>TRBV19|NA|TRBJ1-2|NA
TGTGCCAGTAGTATAGACAGCTTGTTATTAGATGGCTACACCTTC
CASSIDSLLLDGYTF
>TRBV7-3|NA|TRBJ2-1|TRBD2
TGTGCCAGCAGCTTCGGCGGGGGAAATGAGCAGTTCTTC
CASSFGGGNEQFF
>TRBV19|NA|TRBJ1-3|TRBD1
TGTGCCAGTAGTTCCCCGACAGGGGGACGGCACACCATATATTTT
CASSSPTGGRHTIYF
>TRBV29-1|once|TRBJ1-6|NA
TGCAGCGCCCAAGTCAGCAATAATTCACCCCTCCACTTT
CSAQVSNNSPLHF
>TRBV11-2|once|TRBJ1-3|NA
TGTGCCAGCAGCCCAAGAATTACACTGCTCTCTGGAAACACCATATATTTT
CASSPRITLLSGNTIYF
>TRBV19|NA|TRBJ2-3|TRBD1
TGTGCCAGTAGCAACAGGGGGCGGATAGATACGCAGTATTTT
CASSNRGRIDTQYF
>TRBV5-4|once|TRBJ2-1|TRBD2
TGTGCCAGCAGCTATAGCGGGGTGTCCTACAATGAGCAGTTCTTC
CASSYSGVSYNEQFF
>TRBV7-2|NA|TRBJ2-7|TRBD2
TGTGCCAGCAGCTTAGTCCTAGCGGGCCTCATAGGGGAGCAGTACTTC
CASSLVLAGLIGEQYF
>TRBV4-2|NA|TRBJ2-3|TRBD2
TGTGCCAGCAGCCCCGGGGGGGGACGCACAGATACGCAGTATTTT
CASSPGGGRTDTQYF
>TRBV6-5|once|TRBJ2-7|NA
TGTGCCAGCAGCTCTCAGGGACACTCCTACGAGCAGTACTTC
CASSSQGHSYEQYF
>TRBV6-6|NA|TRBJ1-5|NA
TGTGCCAGCAGTTATCGTAGCAATCAGCCCCAGCATTTT
CASSYRSNQPQHF
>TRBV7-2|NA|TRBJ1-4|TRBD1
TGTGCCAGCAGTTTGACCCCCAGGGGGAGAGAAAAACTGTTTTTT
CASSLTPRGREKLFF
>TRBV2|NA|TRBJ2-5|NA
TGTGCCAGCAGTTATGCAGGGGTAGAGACCCAGTACTTC
CASSYAGVETQYF
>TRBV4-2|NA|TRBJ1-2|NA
TGTGCCAGCAGCTTGGCCCGGGACGTAATAGGCTACACCTTC
CASSLARDVIGYTF
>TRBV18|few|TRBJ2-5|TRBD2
TGTGCCAGCTCACCCAAGACTAGCGGGGCACAAGAGACCCAGTACTTC
CASSPKTSGAQETQYF
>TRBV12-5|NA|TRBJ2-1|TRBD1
TGTGCTAGTGGTTCCCGGGACAGATCCTACAATGAGCAGTTCTTC
CASGSRDRSYNEQFF
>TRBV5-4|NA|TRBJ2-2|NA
TGCGCCAGCAGCCCAACATCAGGCGTAGCTGGGGAGCTGTTTTTT
CASSPTSGVAGELFF
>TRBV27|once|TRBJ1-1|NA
TGTGCCAGCAGTTTATTGGGGGAGAACACTGAAGCTTTCTTT
CASSLLGENTEAFF
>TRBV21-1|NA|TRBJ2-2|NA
TGTGCCAGCAGCAAAGCGCTGACAGGCCCCCACACCGGGGAGCTGTTTTTT
CASSKALTGPHTGELFF
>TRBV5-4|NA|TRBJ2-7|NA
TGTGCCAGCAGCTTGGGAACAGACCCCTACGAGCAGTACTTC
CASSLGTDPYEQYF
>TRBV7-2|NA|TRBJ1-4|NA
TGTGCCAGCAGCTTAGTAGGCCGGCTTAATGAAAAACTGTTTTTT
CASSLVGRLNEKLFF
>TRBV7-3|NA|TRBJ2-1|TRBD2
TGTGCCAGCAGCCCCCTAGCGGGGGGACCGCGTAATAACAATGAGCAGTTCTTC
CASSPLAGGPRNNNEQFF
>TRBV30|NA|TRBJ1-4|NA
TGTGCCTGGAGTGCAGGTCCGAGTGAAAAACTGTTTTTT
CAWSAGPSEKLFF
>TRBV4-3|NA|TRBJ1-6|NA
TGCGCCAGCAGCCTACGGACGGACTATAATTCACCCCTCCACTTT
CASSLRTDYNSPLHF
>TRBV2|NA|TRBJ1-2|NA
TGTGCCAGCAGTGAACAATACTATGGCTACACCTTC
CASSEQYYGYTF
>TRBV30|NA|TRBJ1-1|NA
TGTGCCTGGAAAGCGGTTGTTCGGGACACTGAAGCTTTCTTT
CAWKAVVRDTEAFF
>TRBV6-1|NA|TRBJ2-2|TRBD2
TGTGCCAGCAGTGTAGCAGCTAGCGGAGACACCGGGGAGCTGTTTTTT
CASSVAASGDTGELFF
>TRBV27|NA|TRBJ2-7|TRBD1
TGTGCCAGCAGTTTCCGGGACAGGGGGGACGAGCAGTACTTC
CASSFRDRGDEQYF
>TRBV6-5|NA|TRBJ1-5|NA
TGTGCCAGCAGTTACTCGGTTGTGAGCAATCAGCCCCAGCATTTT
CASSYSVVSNQPQHF
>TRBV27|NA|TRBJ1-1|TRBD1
TGTGCCAGCAGTTTGGACAGGGGCCACTCTCAGGCTTTCTTT
CASSLDRGHSQAFF
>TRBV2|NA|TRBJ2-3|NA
TGTGCCAGCACGCCGGCACCCGGCACAGATACGCAGTATTTT
CASTPAPGTDTQYF
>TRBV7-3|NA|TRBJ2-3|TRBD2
TGTGCCAGCAGCCGGGCTAGCGGGGGGTACACAGATACGCAGTATTTT
CASSRASGGYTDTQYF
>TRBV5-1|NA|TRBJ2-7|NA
TGCGCCAGCAAAAGTGGACAGTTGACGCGCGAGCAGTACTTC
CASKSGQLTREQYF
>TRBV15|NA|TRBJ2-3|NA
TGTGCCACCAGCAGAGGGCGAGACTCACACTCACTTAGCACAGATACGCAGTATTTT
CATSRGRDSHSLSTDTQYF
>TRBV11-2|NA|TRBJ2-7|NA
TGTGCCAGCAGCTTAGTCGGAGGATCGGCGCCGGCCTACGAGCAGTACTTC
CASSLVGGSAPAYEQYF
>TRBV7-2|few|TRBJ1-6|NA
TGTGCCAGCAGCTTGGGTTGGACACCCCTCCACTTT
CASSLGWTPLHF
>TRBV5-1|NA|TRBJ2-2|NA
TGCGCCAGCAGCGTGCGGGCAGAGAACACCGGGGAGCTGTTTTTT
CASSVRAENTGELFF
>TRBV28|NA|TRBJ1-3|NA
TGTGCCAGCACCCCGGGGGGGTACTCTGGAAACACCATATATTTT
CASTPGGYSGNTIYF
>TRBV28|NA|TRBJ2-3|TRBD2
TGTGCCAGCAGTTTATCCCCGGCGGGGGTCTATACGCAGTATTTT
CASSLSPAGVYTQYF
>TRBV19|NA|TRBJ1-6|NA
TGTGCCAGTAGTATTTTGGACACGAGCTCCTATAATTCACCCCTCCACTTT
CASSILDTSSYNSPLHF